This is a list of T cell receptor beta chains from one sample in a study of T cells in localized non-small cell lung cancer. Assay: immunoSEQ multiplex PCR; the TCRdb copy retains only in-frame clones and omits some. The sample carries about 39,000 clones, around 79% recorded once. Material: PBMCs, obtained before any cancer treatment. The receptors come from a woman aged 35-75 years with stage II squamous cell lung carcinoma. Both conserved end residues are part of each CDR3. D genes are given only for firm matches. Clone size is shown for a subset of rows, as once, few, many or a class of expanded clone.

TRBV7-9	.	.	TRBJ2-1	CASSPILQTLRGTVQQFF	TGTGCCAGCAGCCCTATTTTACAGACCCTTCGGGGAACGGTACAGCAGTTCTTC
TRBV10-3	.	TRBD2	TRBJ2-7	CAISESKTSVGEQYF	TGTGCCATCAGTGAGTCTAAGACTAGCGTGGGCGAGCAGTACTTC
TRBV2	.	TRBD1	TRBJ2-5	CASNDGQGQETQYF	TGTGCCAGCAATGACGGACAGGGGCAAGAGACCCAGTACTTC
TRBV10-2	.	TRBD2	TRBJ2-3	CASKKLADTDTQYF	TGCGCCAGCAAGAAACTAGCGGACACAGATACGCAGTATTTT
TRBV27	.	.	TRBJ2-2	CASSPRFGAHERDGELFF	TGTGCCAGCAGCCCGAGGTTTGGAGCGCATGAGAGAGACGGGGAGCTGTTTTTT
TRBV19	.	.	TRBJ1-1	CASSSKGGTEAFF	TGTGCCAGTAGTTCTAAGGGTGGGACTGAAGCTTTCTTT
TRBV6-1	few	TRBD1	TRBJ2-3	CASTLDRELTDTQYF	TGTGCCAGCACCCTGGACAGGGAGCTCACAGATACGCAGTATTTT
TRBV5-1	few	TRBD2	TRBJ2-3	CASSLSGGDSDTQYF	TGCGCCAGCAGCCTTAGCGGGGGGGACTCAGATACGCAGTATTTT
TRBV9	.	.	TRBJ2-1	CASSVSGQAYNEQFF	TGTGCCAGCAGCGTATCGGGCCAGGCCTACAATGAGCAGTTCTTC
TRBV19	.	.	TRBJ1-5	CASRSTVNQPQHF	TGTGCCAGTAGATCGACAGTTAATCAGCCCCAGCATTTT
TRBV7-8	.	TRBD1	TRBJ1-6	CASSLREGGSPLHF	TGTGCCAGCAGCTTACGGGAAGGGGGCTCACCCCTCCACTTT
TRBV7-9	.	.	TRBJ2-5	CASSLGQGGRETQYF	TGTGCCAGCAGCTTGGGCCAGGGGGGACGGGAGACCCAGTACTTC
TRBV2	.	TRBD2	TRBJ2-3	CASSLLASGGTDTQYF	TGTGCCAGCAGCCTCTTGGCTAGCGGGGGCACAGATACGCAGTATTTT
TRBV4-3	.	.	TRBJ2-7	CASSQGAGAGEQYF	TGCGCCAGCAGCCAAGGAGCCGGGGCGGGCGAGCAGTACTTC
TRBV28	.	TRBD1	TRBJ2-3	CASSRTGGSTDTQYF	TGTGCCAGCAGTCGCACAGGGGGCAGCACAGATACGCAGTATTTT
TRBV23-1	.	TRBD1	TRBJ2-1	CASSQTGQGAAYNEQFF	TGCGCCAGCAGTCAAACCGGACAGGGGGCTGCCTACAATGAGCAGTTCTTC
TRBV11-3	few	.	TRBJ2-3	CASSLGQVNTDTQYF	TGTGCCAGCAGCTTAGGACAGGTGAACACAGATACGCAGTATTTT
TRBV4-1	.	TRBD2	TRBJ2-7	CASSQEASGSSYEQYF	TGCGCCAGCAGCCAAGAGGCTAGCGGGAGCTCCTACGAGCAGTACTTC
TRBV2	.	.	TRBJ2-2	CASKSTNTGELFF	TGTGCCAGCAAGAGTACTAACACCGGGGAGCTGTTTTTT
TRBV4-3	.	TRBD2	TRBJ2-3	CASSQEGSGRAGDTQYF	TGCGCCAGCAGCCAAGAAGGTAGCGGGAGGGCCGGAGATACGCAGTATTTT
TRBV4-3	once	.	TRBJ1-2	CASSQFAGQLTYGYTF	TGCGCCAGCAGCCAATTTGCCGGACAGCTAACCTATGGCTACACCTTC
TRBV7-2	.	TRBD1	TRBJ2-7	CASSLEGAYEQYF	TGTGCCAGCAGCTTAGAGGGGGCTTACGAGCAGTACTTC
TRBV5-1	.	.	TRBJ2-2	CASSLRMNTGELFF	TGCGCCAGCAGCTTAAGGATGAACACCGGGGAGCTGTTTTTT
TRBV28	.	TRBD1	TRBJ1-5	CASSLMRQGDNQPQHF	TGTGCCAGCAGTTTAATGAGACAGGGGGACAATCAGCCCCAGCATTTT
TRBV28	many	TRBD1	TRBJ2-2	CASSFAGTGGTGELFF	TGTGCCAGCAGTTTTGCCGGGACAGGGGGAACCGGGGAGCTGTTTTTT
TRBV7-9	few	TRBD1	TRBJ1-1	CASSLELGTGAEAFF	TGTGCCAGCAGCTTAGAACTCGGGACAGGGGCTGAAGCTTTCTTT
TRBV10-3	.	.	TRBJ2-2	CAISDTSRGTGELFF	TGTGCCATCAGTGACACTAGTCGCGGCACCGGGGAGCTGTTTTTT
TRBV10-3	.	.	TRBJ1-1	CAITKGLMNTEAFF	TGTGCCATCACTAAAGGACTGATGAACACTGAAGCTTTCTTT
TRBV7-9	.	TRBD2	TRBJ2-1	CASSPRTSGRPINEQFF	TGTGCCAGCAGCCCCAGGACTAGCGGGAGACCCATTAATGAGCAGTTCTTC
TRBV28	.	TRBD2	TRBJ2-1	CASSLGSGRGTYNEQFF	TGTGCCAGCAGTTTAGGTAGCGGGAGAGGTACCTACAATGAGCAGTTCTTC
TRBV15	.	.	TRBJ2-5	CATSPPGAVYQETQYF	TGTGCCACCAGCCCCCCCGGGGCGGTCTACCAAGAGACCCAGTACTTC
TRBV5-1	few	TRBD1	TRBJ1-2	CASSLVVGEGQGYGYTF	TGCGCCAGCAGCTTGGTCGTCGGGGAGGGACAGGGGTATGGCTACACCTTC
TRBV7-9	.	.	TRBJ1-5	CASSQQVDQPQHF	TGTGCCAGCAGCCAACAGGTAGACCAGCCCCAGCATTTT
TRBV7-9	.	.	TRBJ1-1	CASSLTDITEAFF	TGTGCCAGCAGCTTAACGGACATCACTGAAGCTTTCTTT
TRBV2	.	TRBD1	TRBJ2-3	CASRDPGGAGTDTQYF	TGTGCCAGCAGAGACCCAGGGGGCGCTGGCACAGATACGCAGTATTTT
TRBV10-1	.	.	TRBJ1-1	CAGPFKGRNTEAFF	TGCGCCGGACCATTCAAGGGACGGAACACTGAAGCTTTCTTT
TRBV6-1	.	.	TRBJ1-5	CASSEKVVVSNQPQHF	TGTGCCAGCAGTGAAAAGGTGGTTGTTAGCAATCAGCCCCAGCATTTT
TRBV2	.	.	TRBJ1-3	CASSITEFSGNTIYF	TGTGCCAGCAGTATCACAGAGTTCTCTGGAAACACCATATATTTT
TRBV5-6	.	TRBD1	TRBJ2-2	CASSVSGGYTGELFF	TGTGCCAGCAGCGTCTCAGGGGGTTACACCGGGGAGCTGTTTTTT
TRBV20-1	once	.	TRBJ2-3	CSANNGRPQYF	TGCAGTGCTAATAACGGGAGACCGCAGTATTTT
TRBV27	.	TRBD2	TRBJ2-3	CASSPTAPLAGGPDTQYF	TGTGCCAGCAGTCCGACCGCCCCTCTAGCGGGAGGGCCAGATACGCAGTATTTT
TRBV5-1	.	.	TRBJ1-3	CASSPYGWGGAGNTIYF	TGCGCCAGCAGCCCTTACGGTTGGGGTGGTGCTGGAAACACCATATATTTT
TRBV7-9	.	.	TRBJ2-2	CASSPFVEGELFF	TGTGCCAGCAGCCCCTTTGTAGAGGGGGAGCTGTTTTTT
TRBV6-1	.	TRBD1	TRBJ1-5	CASSANRDRSGLSNQPQHF	TGTGCCAGCAGTGCTAACCGGGACAGAAGCGGACTAAGCAATCAGCCCCAGCATTTT
TRBV6-1	few	.	TRBJ1-6	CASNPTGNNSPLHF	TGTGCCAGCAATCCTACAGGCAATAATTCACCCCTCCACTTT
TRBV9	.	.	TRBJ2-3	CASSGFTDTQYF	TGTGCCAGCAGCGGATTCACAGATACGCAGTATTTT
TRBV2	.	.	TRBJ2-1	CASRGGTVGNNEQFF	TGTGCCAGCCGTGGGGGAACTGTCGGCAACAATGAGCAGTTCTTC
TRBV11-2	.	.	TRBJ2-4	CASSLVGGLGKNIQYF	TGTGCCAGCAGCTTAGTCGGGGGGCTCGGCAAAAACATTCAGTACTTC
TRBV4-3	.	.	TRBJ2-4	CASSQDPGGNIQYF	TGCGCCAGCAGCCAAGATCCGGGCGGAAACATTCAGTACTTC
TRBV6-5	.	TRBD1	TRBJ2-2	CASRVRQGNTGELFF	TGTGCCAGCAGGGTTCGACAGGGAAACACCGGGGAGCTGTTTTTT
TRBV6-5	.	.	TRBJ2-3	CASSYGRGTDTQYF	TGTGCCAGCAGTTACGGCAGGGGCACAGATACGCAGTATTTT
TRBV28	many	.	TRBJ1-5	CASSLAGRSNQPQHF	TGTGCCAGCAGTTTAGCGGGAAGGAGCAATCAGCCCCAGCATTTT